Below are 2 T cell receptor beta chains sequenced from a single sample in a study of patients and donors after allogeneic stem cell transplantation (dated by TCRdb to 2020 to 2021). The library was obtained by RT-PCR. The instrument was a NextSeq 550. In-frame beta chains were kept once TCRdb had trimmed the public reads at Q25 with fastp and called clones with MiXCR. Each record represents a unique CDR3 protein, reported with the most common genes and DNA among its rows. For this sample the table gives 800,000 to 1,000,000 distinct CDR3 sequences, of which roughly 18% were detected only once. Under 6.5% of the sample belongs to the ten largest clones. The source material was blood, either unsorted or a sorted T cell fraction (not recorded which). The receptors were sampled from a human donor who was either an allogeneic HSCT recipient or a stem cell or donor lymphocyte infusion donor (not recorded which). It is not recorded whose cells these are; they may come from a transplant donor.

This clonotype was seen only a few times. The chain combines TRBV24-1 with TRBJ2-1, with TRBD2 as a possible D gene (6 bases). V was shortened by 3 bases and J by 6 bases, with 17 bases between the two germline ends. The CDR3 has 16 amino acids. Germline CDR1 reads KGHDR; CDR2 reads SFDVKD. The CDR3 DNA is TGTGCCACCAGTGATAAGGGCGACAGAGCGGGCAATGAGCAGTTCTTC. Residues: CATSDKGDRAGNEQFF.

The chain employs TRBV12-3 or TRBV12-4 and TRBJ2-7; TRBD1 aligns across 10 bases. V lost 7 bases, J lost 4 bases, and 4 bases stayed unmatched. This CDR3 contains 13 residues. CDR3 loop: CASTGTGDYEQYF. Here the CDR3 DNA reads TGTGCCAGCACCGGGACAGGGGATTACGAGCAGTACTTC.